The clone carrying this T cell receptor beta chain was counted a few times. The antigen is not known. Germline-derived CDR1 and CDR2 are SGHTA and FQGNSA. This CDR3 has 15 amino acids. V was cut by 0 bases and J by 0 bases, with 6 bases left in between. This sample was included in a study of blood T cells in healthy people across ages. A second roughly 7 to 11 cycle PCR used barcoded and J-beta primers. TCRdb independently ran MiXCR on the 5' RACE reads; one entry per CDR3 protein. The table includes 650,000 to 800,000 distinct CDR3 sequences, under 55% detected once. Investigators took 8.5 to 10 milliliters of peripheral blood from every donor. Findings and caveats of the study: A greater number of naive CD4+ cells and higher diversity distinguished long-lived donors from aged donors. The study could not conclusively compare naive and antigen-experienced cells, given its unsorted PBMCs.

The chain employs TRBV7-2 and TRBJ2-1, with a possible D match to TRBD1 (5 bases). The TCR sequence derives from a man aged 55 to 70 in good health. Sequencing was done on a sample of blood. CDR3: CASSLAGHSYNEQFF. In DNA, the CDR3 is TGTGCCAGCAGCTTAGCGGGGCACTCCTACAATGAGCAGTTCTTC. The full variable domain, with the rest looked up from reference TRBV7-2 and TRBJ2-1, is GAGVSQSPSNKVTEKGKDVELRCDPISGHTALYWYRQSLGQGLEFLIYFQGNSAPDKSGLPSDRFSAERTGGSVSTLTIQRTQQEDSAVYLCASSLAGHSYNEQFFGPGTRLTVL.